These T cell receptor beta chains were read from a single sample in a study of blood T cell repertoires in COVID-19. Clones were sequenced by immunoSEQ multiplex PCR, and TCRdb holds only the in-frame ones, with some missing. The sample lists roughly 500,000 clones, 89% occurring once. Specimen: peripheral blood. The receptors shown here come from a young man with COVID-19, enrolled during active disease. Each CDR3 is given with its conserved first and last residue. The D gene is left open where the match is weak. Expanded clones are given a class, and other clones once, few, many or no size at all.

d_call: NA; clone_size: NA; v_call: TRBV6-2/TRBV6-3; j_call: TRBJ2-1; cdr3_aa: CASSYTRGDYNEQFF; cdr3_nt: TGTGCCAGCAGTTATACGCGGGGCGACTACAATGAGCAGTTCTTC
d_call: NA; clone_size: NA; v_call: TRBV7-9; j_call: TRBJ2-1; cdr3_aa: CASSLGREWDNEQFF; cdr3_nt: TGTGCCAGCAGCTTAGGAAGGGAGTGGGACAATGAGCAGTTCTTC
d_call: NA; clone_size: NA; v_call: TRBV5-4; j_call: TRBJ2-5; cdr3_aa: CASIEGETQYF; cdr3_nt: TGTGCCAGCATCGAGGGCGAGACCCAGTACTTC
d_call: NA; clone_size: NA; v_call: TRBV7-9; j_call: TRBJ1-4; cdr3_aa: CASSPQRNEKLFF; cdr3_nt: TGTGCCAGCAGCCCGCAGAGGAATGAAAAACTGTTTTTT
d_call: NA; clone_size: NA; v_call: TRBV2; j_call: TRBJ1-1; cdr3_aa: CASRNSLNTEAFF; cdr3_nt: TGTGCCAGCCGTAACTCACTGAACACTGAAGCTTTCTTT
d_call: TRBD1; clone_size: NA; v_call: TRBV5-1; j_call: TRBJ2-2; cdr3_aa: CASSLGQGARTGELFF; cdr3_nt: TGCGCCAGCAGCTTGGGACAGGGGGCTAGGACCGGGGAGCTGTTTTTT
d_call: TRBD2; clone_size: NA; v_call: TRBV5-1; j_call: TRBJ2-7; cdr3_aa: CASGLAGGPREQYF; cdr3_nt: TGCGCCAGCGGTCTAGCGGGAGGGCCCCGGGAGCAGTACTTC
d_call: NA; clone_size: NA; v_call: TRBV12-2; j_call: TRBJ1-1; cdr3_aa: CASPGYCTGETEAFF; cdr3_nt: TGTGCAAGTCCCGGATACTGTACAGGGGAGACTGAAGCTTTCTTT
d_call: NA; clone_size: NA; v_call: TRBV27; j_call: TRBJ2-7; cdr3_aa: CASSPPGRTYEQYF; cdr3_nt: TGTGCCAGCAGCCCACCAGGGCGGACCTACGAGCAGTACTTC
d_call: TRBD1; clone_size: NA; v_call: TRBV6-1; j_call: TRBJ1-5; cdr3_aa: CASKGGGRIQPQHF; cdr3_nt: TGTGCCAGCAAAGGAGGGGGCAGAATTCAGCCCCAGCATTTT
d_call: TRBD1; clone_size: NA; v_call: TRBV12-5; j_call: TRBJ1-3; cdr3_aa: CASGLLTGEASLYSGNTIYF; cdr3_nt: TGTGCTAGTGGTTTGCTAACAGGGGAGGCGTCTTTATACTCTGGAAACACCATATATTTT
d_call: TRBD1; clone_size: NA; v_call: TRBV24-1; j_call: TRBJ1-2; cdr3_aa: CATSDPGTGDYGYTF; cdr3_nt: TGTGCCACCAGTGATCCTGGGACAGGAGACTATGGCTACACCTTC
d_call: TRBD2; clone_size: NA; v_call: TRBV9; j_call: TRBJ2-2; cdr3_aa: CASSLGTSGYTGELFF; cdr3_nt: TGTGCCAGCAGCCTTGGGACTAGCGGCTACACCGGGGAGCTGTTTTTT
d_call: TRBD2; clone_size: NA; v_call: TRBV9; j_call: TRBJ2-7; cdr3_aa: CASSPLTSGDYEQYF; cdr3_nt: TGTGCCAGCAGTCCACTGACTAGCGGGGACTACGAGCAGTACTTC
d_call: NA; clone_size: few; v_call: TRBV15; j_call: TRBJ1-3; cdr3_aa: CATSPRTVSGNTIYF; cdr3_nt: TGTGCCACCAGCCCCCGGACAGTCTCTGGAAACACCATATATTTT
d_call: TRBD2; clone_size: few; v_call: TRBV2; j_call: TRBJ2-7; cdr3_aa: CASSKPSGAGEQYF; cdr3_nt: TGTGCCAGCAGTAAGCCTAGCGGGGCGGGGGAGCAGTACTTC
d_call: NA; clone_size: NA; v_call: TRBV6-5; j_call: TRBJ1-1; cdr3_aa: CAARGQPNTEAFF; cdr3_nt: TGTGCCGCTCGAGGACAGCCGAACACTGAAGCTTTCTTT
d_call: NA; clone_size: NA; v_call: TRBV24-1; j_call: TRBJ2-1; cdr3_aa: CATSDFNEQFF; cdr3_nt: TGTGCCACCAGTGACTTCAATGAGCAGTTCTTC
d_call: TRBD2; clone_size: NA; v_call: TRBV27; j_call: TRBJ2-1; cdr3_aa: CASSGLAGPYNEQFF; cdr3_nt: TGTGCCAGCAGTGGACTAGCGGGCCCTTACAATGAGCAGTTCTTC
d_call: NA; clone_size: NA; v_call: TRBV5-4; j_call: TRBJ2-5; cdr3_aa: CASSLVGGETQYF; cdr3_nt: TGTGCCAGCAGCTTGGTGGGGGGAGAGACCCAGTACTTC
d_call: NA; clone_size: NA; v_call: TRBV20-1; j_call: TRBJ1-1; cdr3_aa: CSARDNEAFF; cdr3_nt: TGCAGTGCTAGAGATAATGAAGCTTTCTTT
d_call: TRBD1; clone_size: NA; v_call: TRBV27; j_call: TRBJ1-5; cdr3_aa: CASTRHGTGYSNQPQHF; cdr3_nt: TGTGCCAGCACACGTCATGGGACAGGTTATAGCAATCAGCCCCAGCATTTT
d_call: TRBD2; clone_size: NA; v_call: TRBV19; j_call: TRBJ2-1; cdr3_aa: CASSSSSGPYNEQFF; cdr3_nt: TGTGCCAGTAGTAGTAGTAGCGGGCCCTACAATGAGCAGTTCTTC
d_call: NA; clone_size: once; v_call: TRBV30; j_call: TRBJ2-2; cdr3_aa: CAWSTSYTGELFF; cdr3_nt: TGTGCCTGGAGCACAAGTTACACCGGGGAGCTGTTTTTT
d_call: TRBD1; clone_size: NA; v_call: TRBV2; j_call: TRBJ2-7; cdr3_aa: CASRGTGGYEQYF; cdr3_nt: TGTGCCAGCCGGGGGACAGGGGGCTACGAGCAGTACTTC
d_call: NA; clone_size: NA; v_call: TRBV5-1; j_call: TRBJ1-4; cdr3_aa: CASSSTPPTGPTNEKLFF; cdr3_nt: TGCGCCAGCAGCTCCACCCCTCCAACAGGGCCGACTAATGAAAAACTGTTTTTT
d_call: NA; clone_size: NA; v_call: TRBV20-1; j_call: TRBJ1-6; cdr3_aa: CSVGLNSPLHF; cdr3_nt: TGCAGTGTGGGGCTTAATTCACCCCTCCACTTT
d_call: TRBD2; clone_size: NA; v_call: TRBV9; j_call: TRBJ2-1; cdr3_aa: CASSVTGGGPFYNEQFF; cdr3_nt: TGTGCCAGCAGCGTTACGGGGGGAGGGCCATTCTACAATGAGCAGTTCTTC
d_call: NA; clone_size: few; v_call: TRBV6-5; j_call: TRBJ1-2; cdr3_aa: CASSPRGSNYGYTF; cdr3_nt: TGTGCCAGCAGTCCAAGGGGTTCTAACTATGGCTACACCTTC
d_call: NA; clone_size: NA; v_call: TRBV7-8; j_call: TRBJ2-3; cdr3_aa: CASSHFPSLEMTQYF; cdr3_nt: TGTGCCAGCAGCCACTTCCCCTCCCTAGAGATGACGCAGTATTTT
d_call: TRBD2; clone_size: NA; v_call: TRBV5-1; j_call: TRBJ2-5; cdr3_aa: CASSLAGGAYWRQETQYF; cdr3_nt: TGCGCCAGCAGCTTGGCGGGGGGTGCCTATTGGAGACAAGAGACCCAGTACTTC
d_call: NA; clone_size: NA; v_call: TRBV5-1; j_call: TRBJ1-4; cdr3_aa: CASSLYRSNEKLFF; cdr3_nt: TGCGCCAGCAGCCTTTACAGGAGTAATGAAAAACTGTTTTTT
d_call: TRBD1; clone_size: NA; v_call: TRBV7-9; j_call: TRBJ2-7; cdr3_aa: CASSLESGTGNYEQYF; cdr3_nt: TGTGCCAGCAGCTTAGAGTCCGGGACAGGGAACTACGAGCAGTACTTC
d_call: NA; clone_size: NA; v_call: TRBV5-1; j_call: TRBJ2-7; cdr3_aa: CASSLDYAPLYEQYF; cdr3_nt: TGCGCCAGCAGCTTGGATTACGCCCCACTCTACGAGCAGTACTTC
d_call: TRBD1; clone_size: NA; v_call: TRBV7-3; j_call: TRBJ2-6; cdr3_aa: CASSLYPAGGSGANVLTF; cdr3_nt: TGTGCCAGCAGCTTATACCCCGCAGGGGGCTCTGGGGCCAACGTCCTGACTTTC
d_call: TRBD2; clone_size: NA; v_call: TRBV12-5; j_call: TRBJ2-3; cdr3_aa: CASGLGLAGDIDTQYF; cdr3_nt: TGTGCTAGTGGTTTGGGACTAGCGGGAGACATCGATACGCAGTATTTT
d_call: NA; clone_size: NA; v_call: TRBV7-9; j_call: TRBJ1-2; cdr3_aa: CASSLQGSANYGYTF; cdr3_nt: TGTGCCAGCAGCTTACAGGGGTCTGCTAACTATGGCTACACCTTC
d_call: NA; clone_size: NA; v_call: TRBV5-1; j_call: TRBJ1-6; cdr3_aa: CASSLGLENNSPLHF; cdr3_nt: TGCGCCAGCAGCTTGGGGTTAGAAAATAATTCACCCCTCCACTTT
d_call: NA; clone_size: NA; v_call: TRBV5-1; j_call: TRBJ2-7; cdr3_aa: CASSVTGGEQYF; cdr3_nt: TGCGCCAGCAGCGTGACGGGTGGCGAGCAGTACTTC
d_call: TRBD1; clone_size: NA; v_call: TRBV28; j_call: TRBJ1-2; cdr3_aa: CASSSQGTGANYGYTF; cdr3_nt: TGTGCCAGCAGTTCACAAGGGACAGGGGCTAACTATGGCTACACCTTC
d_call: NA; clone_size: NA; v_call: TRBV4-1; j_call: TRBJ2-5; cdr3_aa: CASSQVLDRHQETQYF; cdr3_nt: TGCGCCAGCAGCCAAGTCCTGGACAGACACCAAGAGACCCAGTACTTC
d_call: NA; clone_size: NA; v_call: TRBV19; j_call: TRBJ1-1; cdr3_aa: CASSLQGWTEAFF; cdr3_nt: TGTGCCAGTAGTTTACAGGGTTGGACTGAAGCTTTCTTT
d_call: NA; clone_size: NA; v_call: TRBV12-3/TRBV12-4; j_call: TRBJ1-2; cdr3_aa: CASSLPGESTF; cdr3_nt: TGTGCCAGCAGTTTACCCGGGGAAAGTACCTTC
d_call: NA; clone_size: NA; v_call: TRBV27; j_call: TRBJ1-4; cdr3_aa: CASSWGRVPGEKLFF; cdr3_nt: TGTGCCAGCAGCTGGGGCCGGGTCCCGGGTGAAAAACTGTTTTTT
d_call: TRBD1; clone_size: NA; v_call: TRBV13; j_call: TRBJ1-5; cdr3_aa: CASSLRRDRGYQPQHF; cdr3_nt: TGTGCCAGCAGCTTGCGTAGGGACAGGGGGTATCAGCCCCAGCATTTT
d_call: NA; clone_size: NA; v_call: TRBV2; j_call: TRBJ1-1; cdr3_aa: CASSNTGTNTEAFF; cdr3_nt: TGTGCCAGCAGCAATACAGGTACGAACACTGAAGCTTTCTTT
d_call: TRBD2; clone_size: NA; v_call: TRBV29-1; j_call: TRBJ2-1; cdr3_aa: CSVGGGANYNEQFF; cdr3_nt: TGCAGCGTTGGCGGGGGAGCCAATTACAATGAGCAGTTCTTC
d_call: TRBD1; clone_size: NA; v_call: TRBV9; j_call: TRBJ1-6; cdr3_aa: CASSTRGGQDYNSPLHF; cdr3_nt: TGTGCCAGCAGCACCAGAGGGGGACAGGATTATAATTCACCCCTCCACTTT
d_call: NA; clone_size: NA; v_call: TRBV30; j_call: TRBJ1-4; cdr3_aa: CAWTGFGNEKLFF; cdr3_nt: TGTGCCTGGACAGGGTTCGGGAATGAAAAACTGTTTTTT
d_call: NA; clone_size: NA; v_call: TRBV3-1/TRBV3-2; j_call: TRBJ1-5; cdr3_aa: CASSQTDQPQHF; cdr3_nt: TGTGCCAGCAGCCAAACTGATCAGCCCCAGCATTTT